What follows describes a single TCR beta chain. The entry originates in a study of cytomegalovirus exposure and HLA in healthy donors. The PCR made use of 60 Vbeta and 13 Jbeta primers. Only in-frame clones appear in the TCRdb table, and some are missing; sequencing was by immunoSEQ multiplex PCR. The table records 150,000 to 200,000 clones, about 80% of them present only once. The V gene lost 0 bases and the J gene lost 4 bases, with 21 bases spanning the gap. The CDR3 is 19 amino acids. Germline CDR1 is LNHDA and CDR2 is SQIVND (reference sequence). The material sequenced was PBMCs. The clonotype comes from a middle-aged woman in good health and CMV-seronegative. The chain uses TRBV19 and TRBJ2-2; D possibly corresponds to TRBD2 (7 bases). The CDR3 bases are TGTGCCAGTAGTATAGATAGAGGGGGGGCACCCGGTCGCACCGGGGAGCTGTTTTTT. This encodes CASSIDRGGAPGRTGELFF.